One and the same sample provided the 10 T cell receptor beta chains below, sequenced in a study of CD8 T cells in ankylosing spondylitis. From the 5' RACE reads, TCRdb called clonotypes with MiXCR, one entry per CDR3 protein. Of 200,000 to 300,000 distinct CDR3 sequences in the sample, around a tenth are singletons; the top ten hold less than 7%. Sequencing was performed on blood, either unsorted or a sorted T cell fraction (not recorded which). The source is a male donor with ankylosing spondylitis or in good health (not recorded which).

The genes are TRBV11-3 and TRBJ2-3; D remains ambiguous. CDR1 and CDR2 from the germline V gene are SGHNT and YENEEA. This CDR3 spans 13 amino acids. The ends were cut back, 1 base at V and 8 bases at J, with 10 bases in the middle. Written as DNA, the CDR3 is TGTGCCAGCAGCTTAGGGCCCTGGGGTACGCAGTATTTT. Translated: CASSLGPWGTQYF.

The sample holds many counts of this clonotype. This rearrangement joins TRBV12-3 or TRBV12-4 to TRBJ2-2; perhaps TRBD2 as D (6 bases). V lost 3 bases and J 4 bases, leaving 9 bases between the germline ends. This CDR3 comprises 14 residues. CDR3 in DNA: TGTGCCAGCAGTTTGGCGGGGCTCACCGGGGAGCTGTTTTTT. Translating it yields CASSLAGLTGELFF.

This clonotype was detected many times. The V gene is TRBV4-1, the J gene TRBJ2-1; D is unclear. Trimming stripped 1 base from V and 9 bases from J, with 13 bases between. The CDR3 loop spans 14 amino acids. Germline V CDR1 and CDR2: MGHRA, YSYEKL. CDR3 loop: CASSQGAPVGEQFF. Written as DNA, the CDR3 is TGCGCCAGCAGCCAAGGCGCCCCAGTGGGTGAGCAGTTCTTC.

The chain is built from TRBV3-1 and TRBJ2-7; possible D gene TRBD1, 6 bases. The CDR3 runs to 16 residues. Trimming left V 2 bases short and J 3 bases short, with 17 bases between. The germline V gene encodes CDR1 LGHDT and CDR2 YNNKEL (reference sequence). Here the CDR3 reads CASSQNHRDRDYEQYF. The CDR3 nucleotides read TGTGCCAGCAGCCAAAACCACAGGGACCGGGACTACGAGCAGTACTTC.

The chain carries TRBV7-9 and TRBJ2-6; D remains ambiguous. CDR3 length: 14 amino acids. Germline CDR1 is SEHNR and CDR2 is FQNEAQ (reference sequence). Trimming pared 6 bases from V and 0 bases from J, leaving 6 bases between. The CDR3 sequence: CASRRSSGANVLTF. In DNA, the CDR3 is TGTGCCAGCAGAAGGAGCTCTGGGGCCAACGTCCTGACTTTC. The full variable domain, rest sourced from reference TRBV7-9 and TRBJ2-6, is DTGVSQNPRHKITKRGQNVTFRCDPISEHNRLYWYRQTLGQGPEFLTYFQNEAQLEKSRLLSDRFSAERPKGSFSTLEIQRTEQGDSAMYLCASRRSSGANVLTFGAGSRLTVL.

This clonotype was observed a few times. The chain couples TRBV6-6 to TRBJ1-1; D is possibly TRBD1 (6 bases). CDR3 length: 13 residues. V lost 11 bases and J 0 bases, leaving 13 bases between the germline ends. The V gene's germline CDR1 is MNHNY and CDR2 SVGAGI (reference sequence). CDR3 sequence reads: CASRRGLNTEAFF. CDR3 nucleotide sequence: TGTGCCTCCCGGCGGGGGCTGAACACTGAAGCTTTCTTT.

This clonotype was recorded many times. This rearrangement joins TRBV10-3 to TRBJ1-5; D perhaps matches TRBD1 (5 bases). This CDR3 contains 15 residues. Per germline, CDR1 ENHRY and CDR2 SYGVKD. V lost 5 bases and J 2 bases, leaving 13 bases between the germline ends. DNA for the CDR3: TGTGCCATCAGTTCGCAGGGATCCGGCAATCAGCCCCAGCATTTT. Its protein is CAISSQGSGNQPQHF.

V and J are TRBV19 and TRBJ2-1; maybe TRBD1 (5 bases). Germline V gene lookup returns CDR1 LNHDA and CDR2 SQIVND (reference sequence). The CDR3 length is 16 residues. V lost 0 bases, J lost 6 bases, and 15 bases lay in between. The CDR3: CASSIDHGRTTNEQFF. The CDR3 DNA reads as TGTGCCAGTAGTATAGATCATGGCAGGACAACCAATGAGCAGTTCTTC.

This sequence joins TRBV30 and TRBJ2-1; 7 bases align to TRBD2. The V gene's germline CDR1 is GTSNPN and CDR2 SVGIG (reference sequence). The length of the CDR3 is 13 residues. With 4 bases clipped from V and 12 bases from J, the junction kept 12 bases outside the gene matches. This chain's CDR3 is CAWTPLRGSVQFF. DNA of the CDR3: TGTGCCTGGACCCCCCTACGCGGGAGCGTGCAGTTCTTC.

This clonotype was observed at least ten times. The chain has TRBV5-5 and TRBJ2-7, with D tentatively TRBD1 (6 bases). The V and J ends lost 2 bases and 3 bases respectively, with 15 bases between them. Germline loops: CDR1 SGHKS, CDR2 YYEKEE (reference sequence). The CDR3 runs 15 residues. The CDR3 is CASSFWTESNYEQYF. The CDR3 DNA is TGTGCCAGCAGCTTCTGGACAGAGTCGAACTACGAGCAGTACTTC.